These T cell receptor beta chains were read from a single sample in a study of beta chain features in type 1 diabetes. Repertoires were generated with immunoSEQ multiplex PCR, while TCRdb's copy carries only in-frame clones and drops some. The sample holds more than 150,000 clones; more than 10% are singletons and the top ten take 0.55% to 0.8%. Sequencing used central memory CD4+ T cells from blood. The receptors here all came from a woman aged 18-29 years in good health. The CDR3 runs from the conserved cysteine through the conserved F or W. The D gene is left open where the match is weak. Some rows mark clone size as missing; the rest say once, few, many or name a class of expanded clone.

d_gene: TRBD1; j_gene: TRBJ1-5; abundance: -; v_gene: TRBV6-5; CDR3aa: CASSTGQAGQPQHF; CDR3nt: TGTGCCAGCAGTACCGGACAGGCGGGTCAGCCCCAGCATTTT
d_gene: -; j_gene: TRBJ1-2; abundance: few; v_gene: TRBV18; CDR3aa: CASSAQDGYTF; CDR3nt: TGTGCCAGCTCAGCCCAGGATGGCTACACCTTC
d_gene: -; j_gene: TRBJ2-4; abundance: -; v_gene: TRBV6-1; CDR3aa: CASSARQGLAKNIQYF; CDR3nt: TGTGCCAGCAGTGCTCGACAGGGACTAGCCAAAAACATTCAGTACTTC
d_gene: -; j_gene: TRBJ1-2; abundance: -; v_gene: TRBV30; CDR3aa: CAWSPSRQANYGYTF; CDR3nt: TGTGCCTGGAGCCCTTCGCGACAGGCTAACTATGGCTACACCTTC
d_gene: -; j_gene: TRBJ2-1; abundance: -; v_gene: TRBV27; CDR3aa: CASNPTGLRSYNEQFF; CDR3nt: TGTGCCAGCAACCCCACCGGACTACGCTCCTACAATGAGCAGTTCTTC
d_gene: TRBD2; j_gene: TRBJ2-3; abundance: -; v_gene: TRBV30; CDR3aa: CAWAGTTTDTQYF; CDR3nt: TGTGCCTGGGCCGGGACTACCACAGATACGCAGTATTTT
d_gene: -; j_gene: TRBJ2-1; abundance: few; v_gene: TRBV28; CDR3aa: CASSRSTGRYNEQFF; CDR3nt: TGTGCCAGCAGTCGTTCGACAGGCCGCTACAATGAGCAGTTCTTC
d_gene: -; j_gene: TRBJ2-1; abundance: -; v_gene: TRBV20-1; CDR3aa: CSASNNEQFF; CDR3nt: TGCAGTGCTTCTAACAATGAGCAGTTCTTC
d_gene: -; j_gene: TRBJ2-7; abundance: few; v_gene: TRBV29-1; CDR3aa: CSVATYEQYF; CDR3nt: TGCAGCGTTGCAACCTACGAGCAGTACTTC
d_gene: -; j_gene: TRBJ1-1; abundance: -; v_gene: TRBV9; CDR3aa: CASSVGEGRNTEAFF; CDR3nt: TGTGCCAGCAGCGTAGGGGAGGGGAGGAACACTGAAGCTTTCTTT
d_gene: TRBD2; j_gene: TRBJ2-7; abundance: -; v_gene: TRBV6-5; CDR3aa: CASSYISLAGDYEQYF; CDR3nt: TGTGCCAGCAGTTACATTTCTCTAGCGGGAGACTACGAGCAGTACTTC
d_gene: TRBD2; j_gene: TRBJ2-1; abundance: few; v_gene: TRBV11-2; CDR3aa: CASSPGLAGGVAGVNEQFF; CDR3nt: TGTGCCAGCAGCCCTGGACTAGCGGGAGGAGTCGCGGGGGTCAATGAGCAGTTCTTC
d_gene: TRBD2; j_gene: TRBJ2-5; abundance: -; v_gene: TRBV5-1; CDR3aa: CASSPAGGLAGQETQYF; CDR3nt: TGCGCCAGCAGCCCGGCCGGGGGACTAGCGGGACAAGAGACCCAGTACTTC
d_gene: -; j_gene: TRBJ1-5; abundance: few; v_gene: TRBV7-8; CDR3aa: CASSLRRRQFQPQHF; CDR3nt: TGTGCCAGCAGCTTAAGAAGAAGACAGTTTCAGCCCCAGCATTTT
d_gene: -; j_gene: TRBJ1-2; abundance: few; v_gene: TRBV10-3; CDR3aa: CAVTQVGGSGYTF; CDR3nt: TGTGCCGTAACACAGGTCGGGGGTTCTGGCTACACCTTC
d_gene: -; j_gene: TRBJ1-5; abundance: few; v_gene: TRBV30; CDR3aa: CAWSPTNQPQHF; CDR3nt: TGTGCCTGGAGTCCAACTAATCAGCCCCAGCATTTT
d_gene: -; j_gene: TRBJ1-5; abundance: -; v_gene: TRBV30; CDR3aa: CAWNLGGNQPQHF; CDR3nt: TGTGCCTGGAACCTGGGGGGGAATCAGCCCCAGCATTTT
d_gene: TRBD2; j_gene: TRBJ2-7; abundance: -; v_gene: TRBV28; CDR3aa: CASSPPLAGFSYEQYF; CDR3nt: TGTGCCAGCAGTCCGCCTCTAGCGGGCTTCTCCTACGAGCAGTACTTC
d_gene: -; j_gene: TRBJ2-7; abundance: -; v_gene: TRBV5-6; CDR3aa: CASSIKTQPYEQYF; CDR3nt: TGTGCCAGCAGCATTAAGACACAACCCTACGAGCAGTACTTC
d_gene: TRBD2; j_gene: TRBJ2-5; abundance: -; v_gene: TRBV7-9; CDR3aa: CASSHASGYQETQYF; CDR3nt: TGCGCCAGCAGCCATGCTAGCGGATACCAAGAGACCCAGTACTTC
d_gene: TRBD2; j_gene: TRBJ2-3; abundance: few; v_gene: TRBV29-1; CDR3aa: CSVAGLGGDTQYF; CDR3nt: TGCAGCGTTGCGGGACTAGGCGGGGATACGCAGTATTTT
d_gene: -; j_gene: TRBJ2-5; abundance: -; v_gene: TRBV10-3; CDR3aa: CAISERDNQETQYF; CDR3nt: TGTGCCATCAGTGAGCGGGACAACCAAGAGACCCAGTACTTC
d_gene: TRBD2; j_gene: TRBJ2-1; abundance: -; v_gene: TRBV18; CDR3aa: CASSNSGSPYNEQFF; CDR3nt: TGTGCCAGCTCTAATAGCGGGAGTCCTTACAATGAGCAGTTCTTC
d_gene: -; j_gene: TRBJ2-7; abundance: -; v_gene: TRBV18; CDR3aa: CASSPGQRGNEQYF; CDR3nt: TGTGCCAGCTCCCCTGGGCAAAGGGGAAACGAGCAGTACTTC